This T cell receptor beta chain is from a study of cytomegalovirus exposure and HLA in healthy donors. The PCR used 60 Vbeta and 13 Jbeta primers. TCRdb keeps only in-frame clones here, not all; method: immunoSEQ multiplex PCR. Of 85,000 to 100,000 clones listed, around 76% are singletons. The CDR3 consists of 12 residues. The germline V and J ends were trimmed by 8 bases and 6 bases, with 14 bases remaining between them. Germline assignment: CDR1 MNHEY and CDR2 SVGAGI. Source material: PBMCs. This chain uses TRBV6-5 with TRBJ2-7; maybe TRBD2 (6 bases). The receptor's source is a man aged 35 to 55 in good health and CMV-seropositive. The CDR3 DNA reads TGTGCCAGCTGGGGACTCCCATCCGAGCAGTACTTC. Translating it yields CASWGLPSEQYF.